The clone carrying this TCR beta chain was recorded a few times. The table came from immunoSEQ multiplex PCR; TCRdb's copy has only in-frame clones and leaves some out. This table has 65,000 to 90,000 clones, 92% appearing once. These data are taken from a study of technical replicates of blood from a few donors. In germline, CDR1 is SGHDT, CDR2 YYEEEE. The CDR3 length is 16 residues. Trimming removed 4 bases at V and 0 bases at J, with 14 bases between. Source material: T cells isolated from PBMCs. The chain has TRBV5-6 and TRBJ2-4; D is undetermined. This TCR came from a human donor in good health. The CDR3 DNA follows: TGTGCCAGCAGCGAAACTGGGCGAATAGCCAAAAACATTCAGTACTTC. This gives the protein CASSETGRIAKNIQYF.